The TCR beta chain under discussion was sequenced for a study of blood T cell repertoires in COVID-19. At the level of the study: The origin of the acute and convalescent COVID-19 samples was the United States, Italy and Spain. Sample material is recorded as cDNA or gDNA derived from T cells, B-cell-depleted T cells, or PBMCs.

Seattle-derived patients entered the study during active infection and were followed longitudinally. Germline assignment: CDR1 SGHRS and CDR2 YFSETQ. The CDR3 spans 16 residues. The V end was cut by 1 base, the J end by 0 bases, with 10 bases between. In the authors' workflow: Nucleated cell counts were estimated from reference gene primer amplification. The protocol was immunoSEQ multiplex PCR, while the TCRdb copy is restricted to in-frame clones and leaves out a portion. V and J calls and clone size come straight from that table; D and trimming were deduced from the DNA. The table records about 270,000 clones, 86% of them present only once.

This TCR was recovered from a woman in her 70s with COVID-19, enrolled during active disease. Sequencing used peripheral blood. The chain is built from TRBV5-1 and TRBJ2-2; the D gene is possibly TRBD1 (6 bases). The CDR3 loop is CASSLWDNPNTGELFF. DNA of the CDR3: TGCGCCAGCAGCTTGTGGGACAACCCGAACACCGGGGAGCTGTTTTTT.